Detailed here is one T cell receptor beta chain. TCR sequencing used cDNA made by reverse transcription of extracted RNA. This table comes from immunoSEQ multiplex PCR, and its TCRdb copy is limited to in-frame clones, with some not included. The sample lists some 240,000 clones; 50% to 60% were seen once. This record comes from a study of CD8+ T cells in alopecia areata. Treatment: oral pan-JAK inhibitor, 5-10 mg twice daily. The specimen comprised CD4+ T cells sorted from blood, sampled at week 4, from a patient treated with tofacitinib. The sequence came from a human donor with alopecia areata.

The CDR3 DNA reads TGCGCCAGCAGCCAAGACGGTACCGGATCCTACGAGCAGTACTTC. This codes for CASSQDGTGSYEQYF. V usage is TRBV4-1 and J usage is TRBJ2-7; D gene unclear. The CDR3 runs to 15 residues. The ends were cut back, 0 bases at V and 1 base at J, with 10 bases in the middle. Looked up from germline, CDR1 is MGHRA and CDR2 is YSYEKL.